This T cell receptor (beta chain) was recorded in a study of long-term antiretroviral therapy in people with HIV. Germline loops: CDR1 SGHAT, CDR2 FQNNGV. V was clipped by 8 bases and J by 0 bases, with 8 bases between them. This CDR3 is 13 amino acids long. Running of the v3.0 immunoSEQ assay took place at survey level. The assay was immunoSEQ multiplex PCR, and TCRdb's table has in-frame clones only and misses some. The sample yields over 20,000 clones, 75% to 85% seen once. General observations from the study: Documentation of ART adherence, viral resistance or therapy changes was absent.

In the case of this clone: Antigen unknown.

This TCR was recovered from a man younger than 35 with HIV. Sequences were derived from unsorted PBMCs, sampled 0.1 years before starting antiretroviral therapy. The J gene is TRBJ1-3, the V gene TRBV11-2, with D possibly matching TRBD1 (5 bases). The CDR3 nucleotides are TGTGCCAGCGGGGGGGGCTCTGGAAACACCATATATTTT. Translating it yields CASGGGSGNTIYF.